The 13 T cell receptor beta chains below come from one sample, sequenced in a study of T cell responses to AZD1222 COVID-19 vaccine. The protocol was immunoSEQ multiplex PCR, while the TCRdb copy is restricted to in-frame clones and leaves out a portion. The table includes 150,000 or so clones, about nine tenths detected once. Sequenced material: peripheral blood, taken on day 0 of AZD1222 vaccination. All receptors derive from an adult in good health.

The chain employs TRBV6-2 or TRBV6-3 and TRBJ1-6; D remains unclear. CDR3 length: 15 amino acids. V lost 6 bases and J 8 bases, leaving 17 bases between the germline ends. The germline CDR1 and CDR2 sequences are MNHEY and SVGEGT. Written as DNA, the CDR3 is TGTGCCAGCAGCTTAGTATTCGGCCGGGATTCACCCCTCCACTTT. Its protein product is CASSLVFGRDSPLHF.

The J gene is TRBJ1-1, the V gene TRBV5-5, with 7 bases fitting TRBD1. The junction had 6 bases not matched to a gene; V was cut back by 0 bases and J by 1 base. The CDR3 is made up of 16 amino acids. Germline values: CDR1 SGHKS, CDR2 YYEKEE (reference sequence). CDR3: CASSLGMTGPNTEAFF. DNA for the CDR3: TGTGCCAGCAGCTTGGGAATGACAGGGCCGAACACTGAAGCTTTCTTT.

The chain joins TRBV11-3 to TRBJ2-1; D may be TRBD2 (5 bases). V was clipped by 5 bases and J by 10 bases, with 12 bases between them. This CDR3 spans 12 amino acids. The germline V gene has CDR1 SGHNT and CDR2 YENEEA. CDR3 nucleotides: TGTGCCAGCAGCCTCACGGGGATGGAGCAGTTCTTC. Translation: CASSLTGMEQFF.

The chain uses TRBV7-2 and TRBJ1-6, with D maybe TRBD1 (6 bases). CDR1 SGHTA and CDR2 FQGNSA come from the germline V gene. The CDR3 runs 15 residues. V was shortened by 5 bases and J by 6 bases, with 14 bases between the two germline ends. The CDR3 region has the DNA TGTGCCAGCAGCATCGTGACAGGAACTAATTCACCCCTCCACTTT. This codes for CASSIVTGTNSPLHF.

This sequence joins TRBV7-9 and TRBJ1-6; 7 bases match TRBD1. Germline CDR1 and CDR2: SEHNR and FQNEAQ (reference sequence). With V trimmed by 8 bases and J by 5 bases, 12 bases remained unmatched. This CDR3 region has 16 residues. Written as DNA, the CDR3 is TGTGCCAGCGGCCAACAGGGGAAGATGGATAATTCACCCCTCCACTTT. Translation: CASGQQGKMDNSPLHF.

This chain uses TRBV18 with TRBJ2-7; 7 nucleotides line up with TRBD2. Per the germline V gene, CDR1 is KGHSH and CDR2 is LQKENI. After removal of 6 bases from V and 0 bases from J, the junction contained 5 bases not matched to a gene. The CDR3 spans 14 residues. The CDR3: CASSLGGSSYEQYF. The CDR3 DNA reads TGTGCCAGCTCGTTGGGGGGGAGCTCCTACGAGCAGTACTTC.

The chain uses TRBV7-9 and TRBJ2-7; TRBD2 matches 7 bases. The J segment lost 5 bases and the V segment lost 4 bases, leaving 14 bases of the junction unmatched. The CDR3 covers 16 residues. Germline values: CDR1 SEHNR, CDR2 FQNEAQ (reference sequence). Written as DNA, the CDR3 is TGTGCCAGCAGCTCAACGGTGGGGGGGACCGAGGACGAGCAGTACTTC. Translating it yields CASSSTVGGTEDEQYF.

The gene calls are TRBV18 and TRBJ2-7, with D tentatively TRBD2 (6 bases). V was trimmed by 0 bases and J by 3 bases, leaving 18 bases between them. Germline V gene data show CDR1 as KGHSH and CDR2 as LQKENI. This CDR3 is 17 amino acids long. The CDR3 sequence: CASSPPGHTGVDYEQYF. Here the CDR3 DNA reads TGTGCCAGCTCACCACCGGGGCACACGGGAGTCGACTACGAGCAGTACTTC.

The rearrangement uses TRBV4-1 and TRBJ2-1; 10 nucleotides match TRBD2. This CDR3 comprises 16 residues. The germline gives CDR1 MGHRA, CDR2 YSYEKL. The ends lost 1 base at V and 9 bases at J; junction bases unmatched: 9. CDR3 sequence (DNA): TGCGCCAGCAGCCAAGGGGGGCTAGCGGGAGCGGCTGAGCAGTTCTTC. Residues: CASSQGGLAGAAEQFF.

V is TRBV7-8 and J is TRBJ1-4, with D maybe TRBD1 (6 bases). V was cut by 3 bases and J by 1 base, with 15 bases left in between. Germline loops: CDR1 SGHVS, CDR2 FQNEAQ. The CDR3 has 17 amino acids. The CDR3 DNA reads as TGTGCCAGCAGCTTTGGGGGGGCCGCCTTAACTAATGAAAAACTGTTTTTT. Translating it yields CASSFGGAALTNEKLFF.

This chain connects TRBV4-3 to TRBJ2-7; D is uncertain. CDR3 length: 13 residues. Germline loops: CDR1 LGHNA, CDR2 YSLEER. The V and J ends lost 1 base and 4 bases respectively, with 8 bases between them. The CDR3 coding sequence is TGCGCCAGCAGCCAAGTTATAGGATACGAGCAGTACTTC. This translates into CASSQVIGYEQYF.

The chain combines TRBV5-8 with TRBJ2-4; D gene ambiguous. The CDR3 totals 18 residues. Per germline, CDR1 SGHTS and CDR2 YDEGEE. The V and J ends lost 3 bases and 0 bases respectively, with 19 bases between them. The CDR3 loop reads CASSYSLVLTLAKNIQYF. The CDR3 DNA sequence: TGTGCCAGCAGCTACTCTTTGGTTCTTACTCTAGCCAAAAACATTCAGTACTTC.

The chain is built from TRBV7-2 and TRBJ1-2, with D unresolved. The germline V gene has CDR1 SGHTA and CDR2 FQGNSA. CDR3 length: 13 residues. Trimming took 2 bases from V and 8 from J, leaving 12 bases between them. The CDR3 region is CASSLIGPRGYTF. In DNA form, the CDR3 reads TGTGCCAGCAGCTTAATCGGGCCGAGGGGCTACACCTTC.